These T cell receptor beta chains were read from a single sample in a study of T cell changes during pregnancy in multiple sclerosis. TCRdb keeps only in-frame clones here, not all; method: immunoSEQ multiplex PCR. The sample yields 50,000 to 65,000 clones, roughly 90% seen once. The sequences come from peripheral blood, collected in the second trimester of pregnancy. The receptors were gathered from a female donor with multiple sclerosis, enrolled in a pregnancy study. Both conserved end residues are part of each CDR3. The order of the fields is J gene, D gene, clone size, V gene, CDR3 length, CDR3 DNA, CDR3 protein. A D gene is named only where the DNA matches it firmly. Size is stated for part of the rows, as once, few or many counts, or as a class when the clone is expanded.

>TRBJ2-1|TRBD2|.|TRBV6-1|15
TGTGCCAGCAGTAAGACTAGCGGTTCCTACAATGAGCAGTTCTTC
CASSKTSGSYNEQFF
>TRBJ2-3|.|.|TRBV19|15
TGTGCCAGTAGTATAACGCGGACTTACACAGATACGCAGTATTTT
CASSITRTYTDTQYF
>TRBJ2-3|.|.|TRBV7-9|16
TGTGCCACTCCCCTTACGGAGCGGGCTAGCACAGATACGCAGTATTTT
CATPLTERASTDTQYF
>TRBJ1-1|.|.|TRBV7-8|14
TGTGCCAGCAGCTCCCAACAGGTCGGTCCTGAAGCTTTCTTT
CASSSQQVGPEAFF
>TRBJ2-7|.|.|TRBV5-1|13
TGCGCCAGCTCGTCCGGGGGGCAATACGAGCAGTACTTC
CASSSGGQYEQYF
>TRBJ1-2|TRBD1|.|TRBV5-4|14
TGTGCCAGCAGCTCGGGACAGGGTGGGGCTGGCTACACCTTC
CASSSGQGGAGYTF
>TRBJ1-1|.|.|TRBV27|15
TGTGCCAGCGCCATCGCCGGGGGGATGAACACTGAAGCTTTCTTT
CASAIAGGMNTEAFF
>TRBJ2-7|TRBD1|.|TRBV18|13
TGTGCCAGCTCACTCGACAGGGCCGACGAGCAGTACTTC
CASSLDRADEQYF
>TRBJ1-5|.|.|TRBV12-5|11
TGTGCTAGTGGTCAAAATCAGCCCCAGCATTTT
CASGQNQPQHF
>TRBJ1-5|.|.|TRBV6-6|15
TGTGCCAGCACCCCCCCCGGGGATAGCAATCAGCCCCAGCATTTT
CASTPPGDSNQPQHF
>TRBJ1-4|.|once|TRBV7-9|16
TGTGCCAGCAGCTTAAGTTCGGGGGGCACTAATGAAAAACTGTTTTTT
CASSLSSGGTNEKLFF
>TRBJ1-2|TRBD1|once|TRBV5-1|15
TGCGCCAGCAGCGCCGGACAGGGTTCAATCTATGGCTACACCTTC
CASSAGQGSIYGYTF
>TRBJ2-2|.|.|TRBV18|15
TGTGCCAGCTCACCACGGGGCAGGAACACCGGGGAGCTGTTTTTT
CASSPRGRNTGELFF
>TRBJ2-7|.|.|TRBV28|12
TGTGCCAGCAGTTTTTACACGTACGAGCAGTACTTC
CASSFYTYEQYF
>TRBJ1-5|TRBD1|.|TRBV6-1|15
TGTGCCAGCAGTGAGAAGACAGGGGGCGGTCAGCCCCAGCATTTT
CASSEKTGGGQPQHF